This T cell receptor (beta chain) emerged from a study of chemoradiotherapy in HPV16-positive cancers. TCRdb's table, derived via immunoSEQ multiplex PCR, lists solely in-frame clones and lacks some. The data show about 1,500 clones, 82% seen once. In the case of this clone: Its antigen is not identified.

The study's findings and limits: During treatment, candidate HPV-specific clones and E7-related motifs expanded in tumor.

This sequence originates from a human donor with HPV-associated anogenital cancer. Sequenced material: tumor tissue, taken from a patient who underwent chemoradiotherapy.

This chain's CDR3 is CASSQDLRGVEETQYF. The CDR3, as DNA: TGTGCCAGCAGCCAAGATTTGCGGGGGGTAGAAGAGACCCAGTACTTC. The V call is TRBV4-2, the J call TRBJ2-5; TRBD2 matches 8 bases. The CDR3 covers 16 residues. CDR1 is LGHNA and CDR2 is YNFKEQ in the germline V gene. J lost 3 bases, V lost 0 bases, and 6 bases had no gene match.